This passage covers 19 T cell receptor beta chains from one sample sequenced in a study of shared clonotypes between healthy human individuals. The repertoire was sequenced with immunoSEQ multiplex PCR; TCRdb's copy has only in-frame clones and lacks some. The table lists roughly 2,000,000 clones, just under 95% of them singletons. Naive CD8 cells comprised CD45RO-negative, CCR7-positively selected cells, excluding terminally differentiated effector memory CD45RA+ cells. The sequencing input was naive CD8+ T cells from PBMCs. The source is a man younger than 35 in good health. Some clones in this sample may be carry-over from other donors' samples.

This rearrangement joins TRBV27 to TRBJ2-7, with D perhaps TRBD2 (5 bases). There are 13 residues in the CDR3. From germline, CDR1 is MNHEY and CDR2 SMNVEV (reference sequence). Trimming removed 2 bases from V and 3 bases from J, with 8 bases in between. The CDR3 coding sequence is TGTGCCAGCAGTTTAACTAGAGACTACGAGCAGTACTTC. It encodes CASSLTRDYEQYF.

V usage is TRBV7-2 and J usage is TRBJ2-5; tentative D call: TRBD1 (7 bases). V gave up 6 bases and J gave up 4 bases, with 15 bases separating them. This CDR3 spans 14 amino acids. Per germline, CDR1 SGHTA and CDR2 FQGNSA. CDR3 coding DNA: TGTGCCAGCAGGCTCAGGGGGGTAGGAGAGACCCAGTACTTC. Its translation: CASRLRGVGETQYF.

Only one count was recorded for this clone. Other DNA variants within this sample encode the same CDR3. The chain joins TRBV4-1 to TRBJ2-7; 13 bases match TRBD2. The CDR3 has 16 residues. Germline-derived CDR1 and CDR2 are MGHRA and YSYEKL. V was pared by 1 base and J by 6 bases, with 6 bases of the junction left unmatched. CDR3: CASSQGAGLAGLEQYF. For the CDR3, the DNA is TGCGCCAGCAGCCAAGGGGCGGGACTAGCGGGACTCGAGCAGTACTTC.

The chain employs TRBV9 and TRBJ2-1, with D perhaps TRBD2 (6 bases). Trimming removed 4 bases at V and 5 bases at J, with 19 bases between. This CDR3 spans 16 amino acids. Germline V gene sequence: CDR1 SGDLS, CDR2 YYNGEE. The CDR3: CASSPPGEVWHNEQFF. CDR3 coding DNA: TGTGCCAGCAGCCCCCCCGGGGAGGTGTGGCACAATGAGCAGTTCTTC.

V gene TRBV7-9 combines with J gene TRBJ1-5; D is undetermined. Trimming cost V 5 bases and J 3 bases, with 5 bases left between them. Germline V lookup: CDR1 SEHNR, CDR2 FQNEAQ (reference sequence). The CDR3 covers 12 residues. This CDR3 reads CASSTNNQPQHF. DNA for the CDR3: TGTGCCAGCAGCACCAACAATCAGCCCCAGCATTTT.

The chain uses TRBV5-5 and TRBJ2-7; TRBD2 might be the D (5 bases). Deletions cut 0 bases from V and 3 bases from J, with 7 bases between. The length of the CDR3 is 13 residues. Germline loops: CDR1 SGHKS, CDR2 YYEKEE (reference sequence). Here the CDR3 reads CASSLEGVYEQYF. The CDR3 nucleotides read TGTGCCAGCAGCTTGGAGGGAGTCTACGAGCAGTACTTC.

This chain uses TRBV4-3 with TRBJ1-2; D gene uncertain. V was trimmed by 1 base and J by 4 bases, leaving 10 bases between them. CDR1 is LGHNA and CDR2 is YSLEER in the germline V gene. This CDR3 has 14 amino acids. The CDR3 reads CASSQGVGGYGYTF. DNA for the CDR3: TGCGCCAGCAGCCAAGGGGTCGGTGGCTATGGCTACACCTTC.

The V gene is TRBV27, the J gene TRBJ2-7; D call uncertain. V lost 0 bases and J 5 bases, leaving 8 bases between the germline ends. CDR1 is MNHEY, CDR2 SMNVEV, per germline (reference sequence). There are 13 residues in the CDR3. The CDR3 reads CASSLSWSHEQYF. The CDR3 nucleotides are TGTGCCAGCAGTTTATCCTGGTCCCACGAGCAGTACTTC.

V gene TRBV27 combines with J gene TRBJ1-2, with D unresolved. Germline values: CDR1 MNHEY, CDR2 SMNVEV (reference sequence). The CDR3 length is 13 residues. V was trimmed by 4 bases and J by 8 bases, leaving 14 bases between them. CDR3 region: CASSSLRAFGYTF. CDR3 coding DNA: TGTGCCAGCAGTTCCCTTAGGGCTTTCGGCTACACCTTC.

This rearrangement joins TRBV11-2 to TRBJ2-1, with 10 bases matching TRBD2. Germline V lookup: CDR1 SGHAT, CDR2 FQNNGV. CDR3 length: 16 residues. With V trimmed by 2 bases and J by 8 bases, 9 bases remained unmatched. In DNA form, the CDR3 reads TGTGCCAGCAGCTTACTAGGGACTAGCGCGGTGGATGAGCAGTTCTTC. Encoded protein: CASSLLGTSAVDEQFF. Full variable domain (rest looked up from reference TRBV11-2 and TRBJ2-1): EAGVAQSPRYKIIEKRQSVAFWCNPISGHATLYWYQQILGQGPKLLIQFQNNGVVDDSQLPKDRFSAERLKGVDSTLKIQPAKLEDSAVYLCASSLLGTSAVDEQFFGPGTRLTVL.

CDR3 sequence: CASSRRDFQYQETQYF. The CDR3 DNA reads as TGTGCCAGCAGCCGGAGGGACTTCCAGTACCAAGAGACCCAGTACTTC. The chain has TRBV14 and TRBJ2-5, with TRBD2 as a possible D gene (6 bases). This CDR3 region has 16 residues. V dropped 4 bases and J dropped 0 bases, with 15 bases sitting between them. Germline CDR1 is SGHDN and CDR2 is FVKESK.

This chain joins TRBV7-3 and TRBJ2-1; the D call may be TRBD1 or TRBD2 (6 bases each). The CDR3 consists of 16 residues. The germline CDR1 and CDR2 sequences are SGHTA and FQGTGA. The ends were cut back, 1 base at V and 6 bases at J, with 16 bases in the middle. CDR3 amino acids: CASSLIVRGLANEQFF. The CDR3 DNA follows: TGTGCCAGCAGCTTAATCGTTCGGGGGCTAGCCAATGAGCAGTTCTTC.

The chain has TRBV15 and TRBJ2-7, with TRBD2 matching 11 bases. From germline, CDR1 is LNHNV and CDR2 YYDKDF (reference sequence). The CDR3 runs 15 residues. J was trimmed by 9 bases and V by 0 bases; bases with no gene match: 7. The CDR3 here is CATSREQGLAGGQYF. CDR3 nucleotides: TGTGCCACCAGCAGAGAGCAGGGGCTAGCGGGAGGGCAGTACTTC. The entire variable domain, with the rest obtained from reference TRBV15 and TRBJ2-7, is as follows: DAMVIQNPRYQVTQFGKPVTLSCSQTLNHNVMYWYQQKSSQAPKLLFHYYDKDFNNEADTPDNFQSRRPNTSFCFLDIRSPGLGDTAMYLCATSREQGLAGGQYFGPGTRLTVT.

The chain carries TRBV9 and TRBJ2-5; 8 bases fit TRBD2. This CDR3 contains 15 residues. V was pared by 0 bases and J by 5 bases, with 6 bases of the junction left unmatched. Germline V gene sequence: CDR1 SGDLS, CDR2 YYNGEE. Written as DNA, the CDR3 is TGTGCCAGCAGCGTAGGCTCGCGGGAGGCGGAGACCCAGTACTTC. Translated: CASSVGSREAETQYF.

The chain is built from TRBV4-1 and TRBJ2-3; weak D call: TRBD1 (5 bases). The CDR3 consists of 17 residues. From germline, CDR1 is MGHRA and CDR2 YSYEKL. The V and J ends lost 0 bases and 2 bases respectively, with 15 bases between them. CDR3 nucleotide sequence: TGCGCCAGCAGCCAAGATTCGGGCAGGGTTATCACAGATACGCAGTATTTT. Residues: CASSQDSGRVITDTQYF.

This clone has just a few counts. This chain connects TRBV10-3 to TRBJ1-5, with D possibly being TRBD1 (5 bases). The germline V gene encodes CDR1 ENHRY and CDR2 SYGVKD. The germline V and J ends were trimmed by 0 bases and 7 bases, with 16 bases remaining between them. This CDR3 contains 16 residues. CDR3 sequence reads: CAISESRQGRGQPQHF. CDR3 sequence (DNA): TGTGCCATCAGTGAGTCAAGGCAGGGTAGAGGACAGCCCCAGCATTTT.

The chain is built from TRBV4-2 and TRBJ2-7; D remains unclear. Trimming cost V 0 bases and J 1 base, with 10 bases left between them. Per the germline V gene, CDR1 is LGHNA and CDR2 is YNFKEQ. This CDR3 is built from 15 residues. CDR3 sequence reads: CASSQEYMGSYEQYF. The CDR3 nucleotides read TGTGCCAGCAGCCAAGAATACATGGGATCCTACGAGCAGTACTTC.

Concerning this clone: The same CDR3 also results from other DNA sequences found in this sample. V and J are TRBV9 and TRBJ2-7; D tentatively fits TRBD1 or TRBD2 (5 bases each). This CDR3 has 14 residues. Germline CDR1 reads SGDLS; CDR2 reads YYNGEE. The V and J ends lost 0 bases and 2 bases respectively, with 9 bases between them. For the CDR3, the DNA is TGTGCCAGCAGCGTAGGGGGGTTCGCCTACGAGCAGTACTTC. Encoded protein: CASSVGGFAYEQYF.

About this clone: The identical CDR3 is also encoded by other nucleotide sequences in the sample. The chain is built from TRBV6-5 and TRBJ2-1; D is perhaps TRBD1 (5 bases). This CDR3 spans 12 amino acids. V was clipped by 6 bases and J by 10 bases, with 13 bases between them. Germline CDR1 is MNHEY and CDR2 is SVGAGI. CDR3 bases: TGTGCCAGCAGACAGCAGGGCGACGAGCAGTTCTTC. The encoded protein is CASRQQGDEQFF.